The clone carrying this T cell receptor (beta chain) turned up a few times. The data are from a study of blood T cells in healthy people across ages. From germline, CDR1 is SGHRS and CDR2 YFSETQ. The CDR3 has 13 residues. Deletions cut 7 bases from V and 2 bases from J, with 10 bases between. The use of a sample-barcoded 5' primer and a J-beta primer mix characterized a second PCR of about 7 to 12 cycles. TCRdb re-called the 5' RACE reads with MiXCR, one entry per CDR3 protein. Among about 970,000 distinct CDR3 sequences, roughly 50% were seen once, and the ten largest hold roughly a fifth. This TCR was recovered from a woman in her fifties or sixties in good health. The sample taken for sequencing was blood. This sequence joins TRBV5-1 and TRBJ2-1, with D unclear. CDR3 residues: CASWANAYNEQFF. CDR3 DNA: TGCGCCAGCTGGGCGAACGCCTACAATGAGCAGTTCTTC. Full variable domain (rest looked up from reference TRBV5-1 and TRBJ2-1): KAGVTQTPRYLIKTRGQQVTLSCSPISGHRSVSWYQQTPGQGLQFLFEYFSETQRNKGNFPGRFSGRQFSNSRSEMNVSTLELGDSALYLCASWANAYNEQFFGPGTRLTVL.